This passage covers 27 T cell receptor beta chains from one sample sequenced in a study of radiotherapy plus CTLA-4 blockade in lung cancer. Some clones are missing from TCRdb's copy, which holds only in-frame ones; the method was immunoSEQ multiplex PCR. The sample has roughly 130,000 clones, more than 80% seen once. Sequences were derived from peripheral blood, sampled from a patient treated with radiotherapy plus ipilimumab. These receptor sequences come from a human donor with non-small cell lung cancer that progressed on radiotherapy plus ipilimumab.

As DNA, the CDR3 is TGTGCCAGCAGTGAACGGGGCGGGAGGGCGATTAGGTATGAGCAGTTCTTC. This sequence encodes CASSERGGRAIRYEQFF. The chain couples TRBV2 to TRBJ2-1; 9 nucleotides match TRBD2. Germline CDR1 and CDR2: SNHLY and FYNNEI. The trim removed 2 bases at V and 8 bases at J, leaving 13 bases unmatched. The CDR3 loop spans 17 amino acids.

The rearrangement uses TRBV6-5 and TRBJ1-2, with D unresolved. The CDR3 totals 15 residues. Between the trimmed V and J ends, which lost 0 bases and 4 bases, there was a span of 12 bases. CDR1 and CDR2 from the germline V gene are MNHEY and SVGAGI. Written as DNA, the CDR3 is TGTGCCAGCAGTTACTCCGGCCAGCGGGGCTATGGCTACACCTTC. Its protein is CASSYSGQRGYGYTF.

V gene TRBV7-3 combines with J gene TRBJ1-3, with D perhaps matching TRBD1 (6 bases). V was trimmed by 5 bases and J by 3 bases, leaving 14 bases between them. Germline V gene lookup returns CDR1 SGHTA and CDR2 FQGTGA. CDR3 length: 15 residues. As DNA, the CDR3 is TGTGCCAGCAGCCCGGGGGGGCTTGGTGGAAACACCATATATTTT. This sequence encodes CASSPGGLGGNTIYF.

J is TRBJ2-1 and V is TRBV5-1; 7 positions agree with TRBD2. The germline CDR1 and CDR2 sequences are SGHRS and YFSETQ. With V trimmed by 0 bases and J by 3 bases, 3 bases remained unmatched. This CDR3 has 15 residues. The CDR3 coding sequence is TGCGCCAGCAGCTTGGCTAGCGGAAACTACAATGAGCAGTTCTTC. Its translation: CASSLASGNYNEQFF.

J is TRBJ2-3 and V is TRBV5-4; 9 bases are a match to TRBD2. The V gene's germline CDR1 is SGHNT and CDR2 YYREEE (reference sequence). The trim removed 0 bases at V and 4 bases at J, leaving 3 bases unmatched. The CDR3 sequence is 15 residues long. The CDR3 loop reads CASSLAGGRADTQYF. The CDR3 DNA follows: TGTGCCAGCAGCTTGGCCGGCGGGAGGGCAGATACGCAGTATTTT. Together with reference TRBV5-4 and TRBJ2-3, the CDR3 gives the full variable domain: ETGVTQSPTHLIKTRGQQVTLRCSSQSGHNTVSWYQQALGQGPQFIFQYYREEENGRGNFPPRFSGLQFPNYSSELNVNALELDDSALYLCASSLAGGRADTQYFGPGTRLTVL.

This clone has only one observation. The J gene is TRBJ2-3, the V gene TRBV6-1, with 9 bases that match TRBD1. CDR3 length: 12 amino acids. Germline V lookup: CDR1 MNHNS, CDR2 SASEGT. The ends lost 10 bases at V and 4 bases at J; junction bases unmatched: 3. This chain's CDR3 is CAIRTGADTQYF. DNA of the CDR3: TGTGCCATTAGGACAGGGGCAGATACGCAGTATTTT.

The chain employs TRBV5-1 and TRBJ2-7; 7 bases are shared with TRBD1. The CDR3 covers 15 residues. Germline-derived CDR1 and CDR2 are SGHRS and YFSETQ. V shed 3 bases and J 3 bases; nucleotides not matched to a gene: 9. Here the CDR3 reads CASSSQGPPSYEQYF. CDR3 sequence (DNA): TGCGCCAGCAGCTCACAGGGGCCGCCGAGCTACGAGCAGTACTTC.

The chain employs TRBV7-8 and TRBJ2-7; TRBD2 matches at 11 bases. This CDR3 is 14 amino acids long. Trimming cost V 3 bases and J 5 bases; bases outside gene matches: 3. Germline loops: CDR1 SGHVS, CDR2 FQNEAQ. DNA of the CDR3: TGTGCCAGCAGCTTCAGACTAGCGGGAAACGAGCAGTACTTC. Residues: CASSFRLAGNEQYF.

This sequence joins TRBV27 and TRBJ1-1, with 7 bases matching TRBD1. The CDR3 consists of 11 residues. The V gene's germline CDR1 is MNHEY and CDR2 SMNVEV (reference sequence). Trimming took 4 bases from V and 10 from J; bases not matched to a gene: 3. CDR3 in amino acids: CASSSGGRAFF. CDR3 nucleotide sequence: TGTGCCAGCAGTTCAGGGGGTAGAGCTTTCTTT.

The gene calls are TRBV12-5 and TRBJ2-1; the D gene is possibly TRBD2 (6 bases). V lost 4 bases, J lost 6 bases, and 22 bases lay in between. Germline V CDR1 and CDR2: LGHNT, FRNRAP. The length of the CDR3 is 17 residues. In nucleotides, the CDR3 is TGTGCTAGTGGTTCGCCCTCGTGGCAACCGGAGGGCAATGAGCAGTTCTTC. Residues: CASGSPSWQPEGNEQFF.

This chain uses TRBV7-6 with TRBJ2-7, with a tentative D call TRBD2 (5 bases). V shed 0 bases and J shed 6 bases, with 9 bases lying between them. Germline V gene lookup returns CDR1 SGHVS and CDR2 FNYEAQ. This CDR3 has 13 amino acids. The CDR3 protein is CASSLAGVGEQYF. CDR3 DNA: TGTGCCAGCAGCTTAGCGGGAGTGGGCGAGCAGTACTTC.

The chain employs TRBV11-2 and TRBJ2-1; 8 nucleotides agree with TRBD2. The CDR3 spans 17 residues. J lost 7 bases, V lost 5 bases, and 16 bases had no gene match. Germline V gene sequence: CDR1 SGHAT, CDR2 FQNNGV. For the CDR3, the DNA is TGTGCCAGCAGCCCGTTAGCGGGAAGGCATTCATGGAATGAGCAGTTCTTC. Translating it yields CASSPLAGRHSWNEQFF.

The V call is TRBV18, the J call TRBJ1-1; 9 positions agree with TRBD1. After removal of 2 bases from V and 1 base from J, the junction contained 5 bases not matched to a gene. The CDR3 sequence is 16 residues long. Germline V gives CDR1 KGHSH, CDR2 LQKENI. The CDR3 DNA is TGTGCCAGCTCACCATTATGGGACAGGGCGAACACTGAAGCTTTCTTT. This translates into CASSPLWDRANTEAFF.

V gene TRBV5-1 combines with J gene TRBJ2-7; D possibly corresponds to TRBD2 (7 bases). The CDR3 spans 15 residues. Looked up from germline, CDR1 is SGHRS and CDR2 is YFSETQ. Trimming removed 5 bases at V and 4 bases at J, with 19 bases between. The CDR3 is CASRWGAGAEYEQYF. As DNA, the CDR3 is TGCGCCAGCAGATGGGGGGCGGGAGCGGAGTACGAGCAGTACTTC.

The chain employs TRBV5-1 and TRBJ2-7; 7 bases are a match to TRBD1. V lost 2 bases and J lost 0; bases outside the gene matches: 5. CDR3 length equals 15 residues. Germline V gives CDR1 SGHRS, CDR2 YFSETQ. The CDR3 DNA follows: TGCGCCAGCAGCTTCGCGACAGGGAGCTCCTACGAGCAGTACTTC. This codes for CASSFATGSSYEQYF.

The V and J genes are TRBV7-8 and TRBJ1-3; D gene unclear. Germline V lookup: CDR1 SGHVS, CDR2 FQNEAQ. This CDR3 spans 14 amino acids. V lost 3 bases to trimming and J lost 2 bases, with 8 bases between them. CDR3 residues: CASSFVRTGNTIYF. DNA of the CDR3: TGTGCCAGCAGCTTTGTTCGGACTGGAAACACCATATATTTT.

Comments on this clone: Other DNA sequences in this sample translate to the same CDR3. This sequence joins TRBV27 and TRBJ2-7; possibly TRBD1 for D (7 bases). V was shortened by 0 bases and J by 3 bases, with 9 bases between the two germline ends. The CDR3 contains 14 residues. Germline CDR1 MNHEY, CDR2 SMNVEV (reference sequence). As DNA, the CDR3 is TGTGCCAGCAGTTTATCCAGGGGGGACTACGAGCAGTACTTC. Its translation is CASSLSRGDYEQYF.

For this clone: Additional DNA sequences in this sample encode the identical CDR3. The CDR3 protein is CSAQTGLRQYF. CDR3 coding DNA: TGCAGTGCTCAAACGGGCCTGAGGCAGTACTTC. The rearrangement links TRBV20-1 to TRBJ2-7, with unresolved D. Germline V gene sequence: CDR1 DFQATT, CDR2 SNEGSKA (reference sequence). The length of the CDR3 is 11 residues. Trimming pared 5 bases from V and 9 bases from J, leaving 14 bases between.

The chain is built from TRBV9 and TRBJ2-5; TRBD2 agrees at 7 bases. The V gene end was trimmed by 5 bases and the J gene end by 5 bases; junction bases not matched to a gene: 9. The CDR3 length is 14 residues. The germline gives CDR1 SGDLS, CDR2 YYNGEE. CDR3 in DNA: TGTGCCAGCAGTGATGGACTAGGTGTGGAGACCCAGTACTTC. It yields the protein CASSDGLGVETQYF. The full variable domain, with the rest looked up from reference TRBV9 and TRBJ2-5, is DSGVTQTPKHLITATGQRVTLRCSPRSGDLSVYWYQQSLDQGLQFLIQYYNGEERAKGNILERFSAQQFPDLHSELNLSSLELGDSALYFCASSDGLGVETQYFGPGTRLLVL.

This clone was observed a handful of times. V gene TRBV19 combines with J gene TRBJ1-4, with TRBD1 matching 8 bases. CDR1 and CDR2 from the germline V gene are LNHDA and SQIVND (reference sequence). Trimming cost V 9 bases and J 13 bases; bases outside gene matches: 19. The CDR3 sequence is 15 residues long. The CDR3 protein is CASQPGQVSGGRLFF. The CDR3 DNA reads TGTGCCAGCCAGCCGGGACAGGTCTCAGGTGGGAGACTGTTTTTT.

The chain has TRBV19 and TRBJ2-1, with D hard to call. V lost 3 bases to trimming and J lost 1 base, with 7 bases between them. This CDR3 is built from 14 residues. Germline V lookup: CDR1 LNHDA, CDR2 SQIVND (reference sequence). CDR3 bases: TGTGCCAGTAGTATTCACACGTCCTACAATGAGCAGTTCTTC. Its protein product is CASSIHTSYNEQFF.

This CDR3 reads CASSPRAGQNTGELFF. The CDR3 DNA is TGTGCCAGTAGCCCTAGAGCGGGACAGAACACCGGGGAGCTGTTTTTT. The chain combines TRBV19 with TRBJ2-2; possible D gene TRBD2, 7 bases. The CDR3 has 16 amino acids. V lost 6 bases, J lost 1 base, and 15 bases lay in between. The germline V gene has CDR1 LNHDA and CDR2 SQIVND (reference sequence). The variable domain in full, completed from reference TRBV19 and TRBJ2-2, reads DGGITQSPKYLFRKEGQNVTLSCEQNLNHDAMYWYRQDPGQGLRLIYYSQIVNDFQKGDIAEGYSVSREKKESFPLTVTSAQKNPTAFYLCASSPRAGQNTGELFFGEGSRLTVL.

This chain links TRBV5-6 with TRBJ2-5; weak D call: TRBD2 (6 bases). Germline-derived CDR1 and CDR2 are SGHDT and YYEEEE. Trimming removed 4 bases at V and 4 bases at J, with 11 bases between. CDR3 length equals 13 residues. The CDR3: CASSQDYPETQYF. The CDR3 DNA sequence: TGTGCCAGCAGCCAGGACTATCCAGAGACCCAGTACTTC.

This rearrangement joins TRBV6-5 to TRBJ2-5, with unresolved D. V lost 4 bases, J lost 4 bases, and 16 bases lay in between. The CDR3 sequence is 15 residues long. Germline V gene sequence: CDR1 MNHEY, CDR2 SVGAGI. Written as DNA, the CDR3 is TGTGCCAGCAGTTCTACCTTCGGGTATCGAGAGACCCAGTACTTC. Amino acid sequence: CASSSTFGYRETQYF.

The chain couples TRBV11-3 to TRBJ2-5, with 7 positions matching TRBD2. The CDR3 is 16 amino acids. Germline V lookup: CDR1 SGHNT, CDR2 YENEEA. The ends lost 1 base at V and 5 bases at J; junction bases unmatched: 10. In DNA, the CDR3 is TGTGCCAGCAGCTTAGTGTTTGGGGTGCGGGAGGAGACCCAGTACTTC. This gives the protein CASSLVFGVREETQYF.

The chain joins TRBV19 to TRBJ1-1; D not resolved. Trimming removed 7 bases at V and 0 bases at J, with 18 bases between. The germline V gene has CDR1 LNHDA and CDR2 SQIVND (reference sequence). CDR3 size: 16 residues. Here the CDR3 DNA reads TGTGCCAGTACCATCTCCCGGTGGAGGATGAACACTGAAGCTTTCTTT. It translates to CASTISRWRMNTEAFF.

The chain joins TRBV7-6 to TRBJ2-2; weak D call: TRBD2 (6 bases). The V gene's germline CDR1 is SGHVS and CDR2 FNYEAQ. The V gene lost 0 bases and the J gene lost 4 bases, with 18 bases spanning the gap. There are 18 residues in the CDR3. The CDR3 loop reads CASSLASGSRLITGELFF. The CDR3 DNA follows: TGTGCCAGCAGCTTAGCGTCCGGGAGTCGTCTCATCACCGGGGAGCTGTTTTTT.